This TCR beta chain is drawn from a study of T-cell reconstitution after alpha-beta-depleted transplantation in children. The germline CDR1 and CDR2 sequences are SGHDT and YYEEEE. There are 15 residues in the CDR3. J lost 7 bases, V lost 4 bases, and 12 bases had no gene match. A library of TCRbeta sequences, prepared with unique molecular identifiers, was generated. TCRdb redid the calling of the PCR reads with MiXCR, one entry per CDR3 protein. The table records 350,000 to 400,000 distinct CDR3 sequences, 10% to 15% of them present only once. The sample in question was PBMCs, obtained from the stem cell graft. The chain is built from TRBV5-6 and TRBJ1-1; 8 positions agree with TRBD1. The clonotype comes from a human donor who donated a stem cell graft to a child with Fanconi anemia. As DNA, the CDR3 is TGTGCCAGCAGCCCCCAGGGGGCGTTGGATAGTGAAGCTTTCTTT. Its protein product is CASSPQGALDSEAFF.